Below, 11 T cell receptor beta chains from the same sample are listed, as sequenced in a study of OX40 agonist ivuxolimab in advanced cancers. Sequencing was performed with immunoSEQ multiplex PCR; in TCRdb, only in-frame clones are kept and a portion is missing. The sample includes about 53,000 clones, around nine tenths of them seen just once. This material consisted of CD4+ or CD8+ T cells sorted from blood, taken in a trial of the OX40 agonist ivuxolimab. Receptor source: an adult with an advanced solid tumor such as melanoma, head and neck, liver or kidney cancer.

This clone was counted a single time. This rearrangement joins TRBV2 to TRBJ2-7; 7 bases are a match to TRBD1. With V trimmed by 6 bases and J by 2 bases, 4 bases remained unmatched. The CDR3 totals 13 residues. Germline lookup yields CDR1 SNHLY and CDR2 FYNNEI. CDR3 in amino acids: CASRGTAPYEQYF. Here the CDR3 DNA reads TGTGCCAGCAGGGGGACAGCTCCCTACGAGCAGTACTTC.

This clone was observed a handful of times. CDR3 coding DNA: TGTGCCAGCAGTCCTCCGGGCGGCTATGGCTACACCTTC. Translated: CASSPPGGYGYTF. The J gene is TRBJ1-2, the V gene TRBV28, with D unresolved. Deletions cut 5 bases from V and 4 bases from J, with 11 bases between. The CDR3 consists of 13 residues. CDR1 and CDR2 (germline): MDHEN, SYDVKM.

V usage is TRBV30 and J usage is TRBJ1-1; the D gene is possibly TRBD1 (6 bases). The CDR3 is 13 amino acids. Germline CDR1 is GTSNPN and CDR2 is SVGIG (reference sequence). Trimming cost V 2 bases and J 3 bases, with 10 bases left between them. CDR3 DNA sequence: TGTGCCTGGAGTCCGAACAGGGACACTGAAGCTTTCTTT. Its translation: CAWSPNRDTEAFF.

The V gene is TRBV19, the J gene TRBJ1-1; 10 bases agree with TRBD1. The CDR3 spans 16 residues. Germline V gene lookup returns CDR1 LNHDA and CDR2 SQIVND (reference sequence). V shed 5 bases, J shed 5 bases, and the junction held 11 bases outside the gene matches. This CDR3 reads CASSLLPGQGRTEAFF. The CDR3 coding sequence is TGTGCCAGTAGTCTGCTCCCGGGACAGGGGAGGACTGAAGCTTTCTTT.

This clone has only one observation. CDR3 amino acids: CASSSRQYEQYF. Here the CDR3 DNA reads TGTGCCAGCAGTTCTCGTCAGTACGAGCAGTACTTC. The V call is TRBV6-6, the J call TRBJ2-7; the D is unclear. The CDR3 has 12 residues. In germline, CDR1 is MNHNY, CDR2 SVGAGI (reference sequence). The ends were cut back, 4 bases at V and 4 bases at J, with 8 bases in the middle.

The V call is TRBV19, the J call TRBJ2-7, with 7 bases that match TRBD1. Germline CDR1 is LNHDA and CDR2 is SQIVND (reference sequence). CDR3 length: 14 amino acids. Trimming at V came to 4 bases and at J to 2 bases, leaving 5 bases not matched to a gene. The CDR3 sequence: CASSRETGPYEQYF. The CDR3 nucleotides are TGTGCCAGTAGTAGAGAGACAGGGCCCTACGAGCAGTACTTC.

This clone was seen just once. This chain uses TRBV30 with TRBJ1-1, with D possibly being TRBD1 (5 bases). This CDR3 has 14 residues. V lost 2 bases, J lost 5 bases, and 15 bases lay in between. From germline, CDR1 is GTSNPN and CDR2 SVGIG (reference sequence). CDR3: CAWSKGTGRTEAFF. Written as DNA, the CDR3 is TGTGCCTGGAGTAAGGGGACGGGGAGGACTGAAGCTTTCTTT.

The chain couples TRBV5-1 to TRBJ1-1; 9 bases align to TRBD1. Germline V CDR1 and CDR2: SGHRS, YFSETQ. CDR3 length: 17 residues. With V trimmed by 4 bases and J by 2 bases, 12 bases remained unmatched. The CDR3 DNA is TGCGCCAGCAGCGACGGACAGGGGCGAAGAACTAACACTGAAGCTTTCTTT. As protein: CASSDGQGRRTNTEAFF.

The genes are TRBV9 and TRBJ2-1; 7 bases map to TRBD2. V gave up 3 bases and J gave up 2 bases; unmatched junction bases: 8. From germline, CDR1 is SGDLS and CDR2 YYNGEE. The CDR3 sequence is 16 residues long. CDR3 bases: TGTGCCAGCAGCGGCCCAGTGGGGGGGACCTACAATGAGCAGTTCTTC. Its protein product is CASSGPVGGTYNEQFF.

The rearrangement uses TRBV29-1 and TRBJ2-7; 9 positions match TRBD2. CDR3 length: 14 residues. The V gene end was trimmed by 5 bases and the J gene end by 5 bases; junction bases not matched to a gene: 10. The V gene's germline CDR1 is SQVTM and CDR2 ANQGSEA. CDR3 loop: CSVLRGGGLHEQYF. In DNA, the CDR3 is TGCAGCGTTCTCCGCGGGGGGGGGTTACACGAGCAGTACTTC.

CDR3 region: CSVEGWDVGGAFF. The CDR3 DNA follows: TGCAGCGTTGAAGGATGGGACGTGGGGGGAGCTTTCTTT. The chain has TRBV29-1 and TRBJ1-1, with D possibly being TRBD1 (5 bases). This CDR3 spans 13 amino acids. V lost 1 base and J 10 bases, leaving 16 bases between the germline ends. The germline CDR1 and CDR2 sequences are SQVTM and ANQGSEA.